The rows below give T cell receptor beta chains drawn from one sample of a study of shared clonotypes between healthy human individuals. Profiled with immunoSEQ multiplex PCR; TCRdb holds only in-frame clones, not every one. This table holds 2 million to 2.5 million clones, approximately 95% found once. The sample taken for sequencing was naive CD4+ T cells from PBMCs. The source of these receptors is a man aged 18 to 35 in good health. Some clones in this sample may be carry-over from other donors' samples. Each CDR3 is given with its conserved first and last residue. Fields, in order: clone size, J gene, CDR3 length, D gene, V gene, CDR3 DNA, CDR3 protein. The D gene is left open where the match is weak. Part of the rows lack a size; the others show once, few, many or a class for expanded clones.

-	TRBJ2-1	15	TRBD2	TRBV9	TGTGCCAGCAGCGTACGGGGGGACCCCTACAATGAGCAGTTCTTC	CASSVRGDPYNEQFF
-	TRBJ2-3	14	TRBD2	TRBV5-1	TGCGCCAGCGGGTTAGCGGGAGGTGGTAATGCGCAGTATTTT	CASGLAGGGNAQYF
-	TRBJ2-1	17	TRBD2	TRBV28	TGTGCCAGCAGGCCGACTAGCGGGAGGGCCAGGAGCGATGAGCAGTTCTTC	CASRPTSGRARSDEQFF
-	TRBJ2-7	13	TRBD2	TRBV6-4	TGTGCCAGCAGTGCCCAGCGGGAGGGCCAGCAGTACTTC	CASSAQREGQQYF
-	TRBJ2-2	17	-	TRBV14	TGTGCCAGCAGCCCCCCCCGGGGCGCAGGTGGCACCGGGGAGCTGTTTTTT	CASSPPRGAGGTGELFF
-	TRBJ2-7	14	TRBD1	TRBV28	TGTGCCAGCAGTCCGGACAGGGGGCCCAACGAGCAGTACTTC	CASSPDRGPNEQYF
-	TRBJ2-7	15	-	TRBV4-1	TGCGCCAGCAGCCTGACCGGGGCAGGGGTCTACGAGCAGTACTTC	CASSLTGAGVYEQYF
-	TRBJ1-5	12	-	TRBV19	TGTGCCAGTAGTTCCCTCAATCAGCCCCAGCATTTT	CASSSLNQPQHF
-	TRBJ2-3	16	TRBD1	TRBV9	TGTGCCAGCAGCGCTCGCCCGGACAGGGTTACAGATACGCAGTATTTT	CASSARPDRVTDTQYF
few	TRBJ1-1	14	-	TRBV25-1	TGTGCCAGCAGGACTAGCGGGGGGCACAAATTAGCTTTCTTT	CASRTSGGHKLAFF
once	TRBJ2-2	14	-	TRBV5-4	TGTGCCAGCAGCAATGACAAGGGGACCGGGGAGCTGTTTTTT	CASSNDKGTGELFF
-	TRBJ2-5	16	TRBD2	TRBV15	TGTGCCACCAGCAGAGCCGCGACTAGCGGGATAGAGACCCAGTACTTC	CATSRAATSGIETQYF
once	TRBJ2-3	12	-	TRBV9	TGTGCCAGCAGCGTAGTTGCGGATACGCAGTATTTT	CASSVVADTQYF